A single sample is the source of the 13 T cell receptor beta chains below, sequenced in a study of radiation and T cells in renal cell carcinoma. Generated by immunoSEQ multiplex PCR, the TCRdb table keeps only in-frame clones and is missing some. The top ten clones hold roughly a fifth of a sample with some 21,000 clones, 45% to 65% of them seen once. Noted treatment: treatment-naive control, cytoreductive nephrectomy. The sample in question was tumor tissue, obtained from a patient whose treatment was nephrectomy without radiotherapy. These receptors all stem from a human donor with renal cell carcinoma.

This clone occurred a few times. This chain connects TRBV5-4 to TRBJ1-1; maybe TRBD1 (6 bases). In germline, CDR1 is SGHNT, CDR2 YYREEE (reference sequence). V lost 1 base, J lost 7 bases, and 26 bases lay in between. The CDR3 runs 18 residues. CDR3 nucleotides: TGTGCCAGCAGCTTGACCCGACGGGCGCTAAACGACAGGTATGAAGCTTTCTTT. Translating gives CASSLTRRALNDRYEAFF.

V and J are TRBV10-3 and TRBJ2-3; a possible D gene is TRBD1 (5 bases). The germline CDR1 and CDR2 sequences are ENHRY and SYGVKD. Trimming left V 2 bases short and J 2 bases short, with 14 bases between. The CDR3 runs 16 residues. The DNA for the CDR3 is TGTGCCATCAGTGAGACAGGTGGTGGGATCACAGATACGCAGTATTTT. Translation: CAISETGGGITDTQYF.

This clone was recorded only once. The chain employs TRBV5-1 and TRBJ2-7, with TRBD1 as a possible D gene (7 bases). Germline V gene sequence: CDR1 SGHRS, CDR2 YFSETQ. The V end lost 4 bases, the J end lost 5 bases, and 16 bases lay between the germline ends. This CDR3 comprises 14 residues. As DNA, the CDR3 is TGCGCCAGCAGCCTTTTCCAGGGGGGCGACGAGCAGTACTTC. This sequence encodes CASSLFQGGDEQYF.

This clone was detected only a few times. V gene TRBV7-2 combines with J gene TRBJ2-5; 8 nucleotides agree with TRBD1. Germline lookup yields CDR1 SGHTA and CDR2 FQGNSA. With 10 bases clipped from V and 1 base from J, the junction kept 5 bases outside the gene matches. CDR3 size: 13 residues. CDR3 in amino acids: CAISGTGQETQYF. The CDR3 DNA reads TGTGCCATCTCCGGGACAGGCCAAGAGACCCAGTACTTC.

This chain links TRBV4-1 with TRBJ2-5, with 10 nucleotides matching TRBD1. Germline V gene sequence: CDR1 MGHRA, CDR2 YSYEKL. The V and J ends lost 2 bases and 5 bases, in that order; junction bases with no gene match: 2. This CDR3 region has 14 residues. The CDR3 sequence is CASSQPGQGETQYF. The CDR3 DNA reads TGCGCCAGCAGCCAACCGGGACAGGGGGAGACCCAGTACTTC.

Ten or more counts support this clone. CDR3 sequence (DNA): TGTGCCAGTAGTATCATTCCAGAACGGAACACTGAAGCTTTCTTT. Protein sequence: CASSIIPERNTEAFF. The genes are TRBV19 and TRBJ1-1, with unresolved D. CDR3 length equals 15 residues. The germline V gene has CDR1 LNHDA and CDR2 SQIVND (reference sequence). Trimming took 3 bases from V and 1 from J, leaving 12 bases between them.

V usage is TRBV19 and J usage is TRBJ2-3; 7 bases fit TRBD2. The CDR3 runs 15 residues. Germline V CDR1 and CDR2: LNHDA, SQIVND (reference sequence). Trimming took 7 bases from V and 3 from J; bases not matched to a gene: 10. CDR3 sequence: CASTLGGGETDTQYF. The CDR3 nucleotides read TGTGCCAGTACCCTGGGCGGGGGAGAGACAGATACGCAGTATTTT.

The chain is built from TRBV20-1 and TRBJ2-3; D might be TRBD2 (5 bases). Deletions cut 6 bases from V and 5 bases from J, with 9 bases between. Germline loops: CDR1 DFQATT, CDR2 SNEGSKA (reference sequence). This CDR3 has 11 residues. The CDR3 here is CSAAGGDTQYF. CDR3 sequence (DNA): TGCAGTGCCGCCGGAGGAGATACGCAGTATTTT.

The V and J genes are TRBV29-1 and TRBJ1-2; 9 bases are a match to TRBD1. The V and J ends lost 1 base and 1 base, in that order; junction bases with no gene match: 1. The germline gives CDR1 SQVTM, CDR2 ANQGSEA. This CDR3 is 14 amino acids long. The CDR3: CSVEGGQGNYGYTF. The CDR3 DNA follows: TGCAGCGTTGAAGGGGGACAGGGTAACTATGGCTACACCTTC.

The rearrangement uses TRBV7-2 and TRBJ1-5, with TRBD1 matching over 10 bases. Germline CDR1 reads SGHTA; CDR2 reads FQGNSA. The V gene end was trimmed by 3 bases and the J gene end by 6 bases; junction bases not matched to a gene: 5. There are 15 residues in the CDR3. The DNA of the CDR3 is TGTGCCAGCAGCTTCAGACAGGGGGCAGGTCAGCCCCAGCATTTT. It translates to CASSFRQGAGQPQHF. The variable domain in full, completed from reference TRBV7-2 and TRBJ1-5, reads GAGVSQSPSNKVTEKGKDVELRCDPISGHTALYWYRQSLGQGLEFLIYFQGNSAPDKSGLPSDRFSAERTGGSVSTLTIQRTQQEDSAVYLCASSFRQGAGQPQHFGDGTRLSIL.

The chain carries TRBV5-4 and TRBJ1-4; no clear D. V was clipped by 0 bases and J by 12 bases, with 9 bases between them. The CDR3 is 12 residues long. Germline CDR1 and CDR2: SGHNT and YYREEE (reference sequence). In DNA form, the CDR3 reads TGTGCCAGCAGCTTGGCCCGGGGAGAACTGTTTTTT. Translating gives CASSLARGELFF.

This chain joins TRBV6-5 and TRBJ2-7; a possible D gene is TRBD1 (5 bases). Per germline, CDR1 MNHEY and CDR2 SVGAGI. CDR3 size: 14 residues. V lost 0 bases and J lost 1, with 7 bases in between. CDR3 in DNA: TGTGCCAGCAGTTACTCTCGACAGTCCTACGAGCAGTACTTC. This encodes CASSYSRQSYEQYF.

The rearrangement uses TRBV11-2 and TRBJ2-1; TRBD2 aligns across 9 bases. Germline V gene sequence: CDR1 SGHAT, CDR2 FQNNGV. V dropped 4 bases and J dropped 5; count of bases not matched to a gene: 12. There are 17 residues in the CDR3. Here the CDR3 DNA reads TGTGCCAGCAGCTCACACCGGCAGCGGGGGGTCCACAATGAGCAGTTCTTC. It yields the protein CASSSHRQRGVHNEQFF.